This T cell receptor beta chain stems from a study of blood T cell repertoires in COVID-19. About the study: Material from acute and convalescent COVID-19 was sourced from the United States, Italy and Spain. T cells, B-cell-depleted T cells, or PBMCs supplied cDNA or gDNA.

Authors' processing steps: Reference gene primers were amplified, and this amplification served to estimate nucleated cell counts. Sequencing was performed with immunoSEQ multiplex PCR; in TCRdb, only in-frame clones are kept and a portion is missing. The V and J calls and clone size are taken from that table; D and trimming were inferred from the DNA. The sample consists of 90,000 to 100,000 clones, 70% to 90% of them appearing once. This receptor was obtained from a human donor in a cohort sampled during active COVID-19. The sequenced sample consisted of peripheral blood.

CDR3 residues: CASSDSSGRSAEEETQYF. CDR3 nucleotides: TGTGCCAGCAGTGATTCTAGCGGGAGGTCCGCTGAGGAAGAGACCCAGTACTTC. The chain recombines TRBV6-1 with TRBJ2-5, with 11 bases identical to TRBD2. Germline V gene lookup returns CDR1 MNHNS and CDR2 SASEGT. Trimming at V came to 3 bases and at J to 3 bases, leaving 12 bases not matched to a gene. CDR3 length equals 18 residues.